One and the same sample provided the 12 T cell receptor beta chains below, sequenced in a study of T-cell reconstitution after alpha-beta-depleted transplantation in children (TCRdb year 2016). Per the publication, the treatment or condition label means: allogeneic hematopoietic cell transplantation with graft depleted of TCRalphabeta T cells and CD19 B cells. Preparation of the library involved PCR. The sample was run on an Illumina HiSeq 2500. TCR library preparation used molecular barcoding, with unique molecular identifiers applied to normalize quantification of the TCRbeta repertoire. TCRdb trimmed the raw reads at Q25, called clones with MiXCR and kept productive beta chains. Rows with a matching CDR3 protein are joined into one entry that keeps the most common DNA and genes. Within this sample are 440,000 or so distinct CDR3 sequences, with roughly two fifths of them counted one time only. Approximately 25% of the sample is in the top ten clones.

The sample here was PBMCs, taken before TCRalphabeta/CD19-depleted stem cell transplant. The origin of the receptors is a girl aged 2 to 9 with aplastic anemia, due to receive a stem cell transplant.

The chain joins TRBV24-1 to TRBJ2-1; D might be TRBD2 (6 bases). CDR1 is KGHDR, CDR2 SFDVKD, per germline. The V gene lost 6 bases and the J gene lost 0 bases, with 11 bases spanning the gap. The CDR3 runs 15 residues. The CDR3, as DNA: TGTGCCACCAGTCCGGGAGCGAGCTCCTACAATGAGCAGTTCTTC. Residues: CATSPGASSYNEQFF.

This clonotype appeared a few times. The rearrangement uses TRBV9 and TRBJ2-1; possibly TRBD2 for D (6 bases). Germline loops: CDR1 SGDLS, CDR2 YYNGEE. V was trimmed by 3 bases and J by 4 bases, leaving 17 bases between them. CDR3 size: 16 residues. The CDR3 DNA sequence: TGTGCCAGCAGCGCGGCGGTGGCTAGCGCTTACAATGAGCAGTTCTTC. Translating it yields CASSAAVASAYNEQFF.

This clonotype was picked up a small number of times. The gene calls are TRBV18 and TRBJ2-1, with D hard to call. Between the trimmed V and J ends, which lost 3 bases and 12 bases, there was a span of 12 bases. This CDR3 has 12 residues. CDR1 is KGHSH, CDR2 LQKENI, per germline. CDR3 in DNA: TGTGCCAGCTCACCCCAGAGCCTCGTGCAGTTCTTC. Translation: CASSPQSLVQFF.

The CDR3 protein is CASSLRGVTYSGNTIYF. As DNA, the CDR3 is TGTGCCAGCAGTTTAAGAGGTGTCACTTACTCTGGAAACACCATATATTTT. The V and J genes are TRBV6-5 and TRBJ1-3, with unresolved D. V was cut by 4 bases and J by 0 bases, with 16 bases left in between. Looked up from germline, CDR1 is MNHEY and CDR2 is SVGAGI. There are 17 residues in the CDR3.

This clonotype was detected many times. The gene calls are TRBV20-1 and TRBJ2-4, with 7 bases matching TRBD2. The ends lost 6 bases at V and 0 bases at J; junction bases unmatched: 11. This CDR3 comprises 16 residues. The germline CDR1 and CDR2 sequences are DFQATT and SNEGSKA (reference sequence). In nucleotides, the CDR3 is TGCAGTGCCGGAAATAGAGCGGGGCTAGCCAAAAACATTCAGTACTTC. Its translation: CSAGNRAGLAKNIQYF.

The CDR3 sequence: CSVLQGTNEKLFF. As DNA, the CDR3 is TGCAGCGTTCTACAGGGGACTAATGAAAAACTGTTTTTT. The gene calls are TRBV29-1 and TRBJ1-4; TRBD1 matches at 7 bases. The CDR3 has 13 residues. Per the germline V gene, CDR1 is SQVTM and CDR2 is ANQGSEA. V lost 5 bases, J lost 2 bases, and 2 bases stayed unmatched.

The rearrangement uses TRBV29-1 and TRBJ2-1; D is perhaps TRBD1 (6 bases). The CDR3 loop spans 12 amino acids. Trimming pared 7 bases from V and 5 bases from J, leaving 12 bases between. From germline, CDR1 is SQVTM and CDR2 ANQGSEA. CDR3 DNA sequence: TGCAGCGCCGGACAGACCAACAATGAGCAGTTCTTC. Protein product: CSAGQTNNEQFF.

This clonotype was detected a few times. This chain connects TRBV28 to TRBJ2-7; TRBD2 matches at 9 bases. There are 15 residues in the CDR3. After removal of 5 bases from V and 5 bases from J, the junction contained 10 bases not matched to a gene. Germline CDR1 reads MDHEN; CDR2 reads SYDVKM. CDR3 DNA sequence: TGTGCCAGCAGTACTGTCGCTAGCGGGGCTCACGAGCAGTACTTC. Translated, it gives CASSTVASGAHEQYF.

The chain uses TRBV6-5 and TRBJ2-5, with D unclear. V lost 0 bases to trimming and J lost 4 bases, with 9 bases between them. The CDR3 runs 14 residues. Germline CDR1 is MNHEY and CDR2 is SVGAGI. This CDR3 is CASSYSNGAETQYF. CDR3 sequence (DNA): TGTGCCAGCAGTTACTCGAACGGCGCAGAGACCCAGTACTTC.

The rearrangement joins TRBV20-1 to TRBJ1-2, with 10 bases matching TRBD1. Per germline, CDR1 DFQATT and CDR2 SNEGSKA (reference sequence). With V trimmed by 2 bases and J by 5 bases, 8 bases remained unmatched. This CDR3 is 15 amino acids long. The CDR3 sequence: CSARPRTGGTYGYTF. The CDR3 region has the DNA TGCAGTGCTAGACCACGGACAGGGGGAACATATGGCTACACCTTC.

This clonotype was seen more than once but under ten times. The CDR3 region has the DNA TGTGCCATCAGTGATCTCTACGAGCAGTACTTC. It yields the protein CAISDLYEQYF. The chain uses TRBV10-3 and TRBJ2-7; D remains ambiguous. In germline, CDR1 is ENHRY, CDR2 SYGVKD. Trimming stripped 3 bases from V and 3 bases from J, with 3 bases between. This CDR3 has 11 residues.

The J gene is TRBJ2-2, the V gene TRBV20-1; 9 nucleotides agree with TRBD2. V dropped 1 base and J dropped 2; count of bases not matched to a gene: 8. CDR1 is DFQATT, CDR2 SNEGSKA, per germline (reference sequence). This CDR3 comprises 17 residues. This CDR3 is CSARAIAGDLNTGELFF. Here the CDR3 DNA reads TGCAGTGCTAGAGCGATAGCGGGAGATCTAAACACCGGGGAGCTGTTTTTT.